These T cell receptor beta chains were read from a single sample in a study of Ad26.COV2.S vaccination and SARS-CoV-2 variants. Here immunoSEQ multiplex PCR was the method, and the copy in TCRdb shows in-frame clones only, minus some. The data show some 250,000 clones, 88% seen once. The material sequenced was peripheral blood, taken in a trial of Ad26.COV2.S vaccine versus placebo. The receptors come from a person aged 18-65 years who received the Ad26.COV2.S COVID-19 vaccine or a placebo. Each CDR3 is given with its conserved first and last residue. The D gene is left open where the match is weak. Not every row has a clone size; where given, it reads once, few, many or a size class.

j_call: TRBJ2-5
v_call: TRBV28
d_call: .
clone_size: once
cdr3_nt: TGTGCCAGCAGTCCCCCCCAAGGAGGGAGGAAAGAGACCCAGTACTTC
cdr3_aa: CASSPPQGGRKETQYF

j_call: TRBJ1-2
v_call: TRBV28
d_call: .
clone_size: .
cdr3_nt: TGTGCCAGCAGCCCTCCCTCTGGATTCAACTATGGCTACACCTTC
cdr3_aa: CASSPPSGFNYGYTF

j_call: TRBJ1-2
v_call: TRBV6-2/TRBV6-3
d_call: .
clone_size: .
cdr3_nt: TGTGCCAGCAGTTACTCCGGCCCCGGTGGCTACACCTTC
cdr3_aa: CASSYSGPGGYTF

j_call: TRBJ1-5
v_call: TRBV7-8
d_call: TRBD1
clone_size: .
cdr3_nt: TGTGCCAGCAGCTTGGGGGACAGGGGCCGTTCGATTAGCAATCAGCCCCAGCATTTT
cdr3_aa: CASSLGDRGRSISNQPQHF

j_call: TRBJ2-3
v_call: TRBV10-3
d_call: .
clone_size: .
cdr3_nt: TGTGCCATCAGTGAGGGAGGCGATGGGGCAGATACGCAGTATTTT
cdr3_aa: CAISEGGDGADTQYF

j_call: TRBJ2-1
v_call: TRBV7-3
d_call: .
clone_size: .
cdr3_nt: TGTGCCAGCAGGCCTGAGTCCGGGGGCGGAACCAATGAGCAGTTCTTC
cdr3_aa: CASRPESGGGTNEQFF

j_call: TRBJ2-2
v_call: TRBV29-1
d_call: .
clone_size: few
cdr3_nt: TGCAGCGTTGGAAGGGGAACCGGGGAGCTGTTTTTT
cdr3_aa: CSVGRGTGELFF

j_call: TRBJ2-2
v_call: TRBV5-4
d_call: .
clone_size: .
cdr3_nt: TGTGCCAGCAGCTTAGCTGGCGCGAACACCGGGGAGCTGTTTTTT
cdr3_aa: CASSLAGANTGELFF

j_call: TRBJ2-7
v_call: TRBV3-1/TRBV3-2
d_call: .
clone_size: .
cdr3_nt: TGTGCCAGCAGCCAGGGCGGGACTTCCTACGAGCAGTACTTC
cdr3_aa: CASSQGGTSYEQYF

j_call: TRBJ2-5
v_call: TRBV12-3/TRBV12-4
d_call: .
clone_size: .
cdr3_nt: TGTGCCAGCAGTTTATATAATTCGGAGACCCAGTACTTC
cdr3_aa: CASSLYNSETQYF

j_call: TRBJ2-5
v_call: TRBV9
d_call: .
clone_size: .
cdr3_nt: TGTGCCAGCAGCGCCGGGGACTCCTTCCCTTGGGAGACCCAGTACTTC
cdr3_aa: CASSAGDSFPWETQYF

j_call: TRBJ1-3
v_call: TRBV5-3
d_call: TRBD1
clone_size: .
cdr3_nt: TGTGCCAGAAGCGACAGGGGGCTAGGGAACACCATATATTTT
cdr3_aa: CARSDRGLGNTIYF

j_call: TRBJ2-5
v_call: TRBV20-1
d_call: TRBD2
clone_size: .
cdr3_nt: TGCAGTGCTAGTCCTAGCGGGAACGAACTGACCCAGTACTTC
cdr3_aa: CSASPSGNELTQYF

j_call: TRBJ1-5
v_call: TRBV27
d_call: .
clone_size: few
cdr3_nt: TGTGCCAGCAGTATGGGACTTAGCAATCAGCCCCAGCATTTT
cdr3_aa: CASSMGLSNQPQHF

j_call: TRBJ2-7
v_call: TRBV11-1
d_call: .
clone_size: .
cdr3_nt: TGTGCCAGCAGCTTAGGCCAGATCTACGAGCAGTACTTC
cdr3_aa: CASSLGQIYEQYF

j_call: TRBJ1-5
v_call: TRBV6-6
d_call: TRBD1
clone_size: .
cdr3_nt: TGTGCCAGCAGTAAGGACAGGGGGCGGCCCCAGCATTTT
cdr3_aa: CASSKDRGRPQHF

j_call: TRBJ1-5
v_call: TRBV11-2
d_call: .
clone_size: .
cdr3_nt: TGTGCCAGCAGCGTAGATCAGGGCCGTCAGCCCCAGCATTTT
cdr3_aa: CASSVDQGRQPQHF

j_call: TRBJ2-2
v_call: TRBV7-3
d_call: .
clone_size: .
cdr3_nt: TGTGCCAGCAGCTCGGACTTGAACACCGGGGAGCTGTTTTTT
cdr3_aa: CASSSDLNTGELFF

j_call: TRBJ2-1
v_call: TRBV7-3
d_call: TRBD2
clone_size: .
cdr3_nt: TGTGCCAGCAGCTCATCGGGAGGATTCTACAATGAGCAGTTCTTC
cdr3_aa: CASSSSGGFYNEQFF

j_call: TRBJ1-2
v_call: TRBV5-5
d_call: .
clone_size: .
cdr3_nt: TGTGCCAGCAGCTTACAGGAATATGGCTACACCTTC
cdr3_aa: CASSLQEYGYTF

j_call: TRBJ2-1
v_call: TRBV30
d_call: TRBD1
clone_size: .
cdr3_nt: TGTGCCTGGAGTCTACAAAACAGGGGGAGATTCTACAATGAGCAGTTCTTC
cdr3_aa: CAWSLQNRGRFYNEQFF

j_call: TRBJ2-2
v_call: TRBV19
d_call: .
clone_size: .
cdr3_nt: TGTGCCAGTAGTATAGGGCGTTCGAAGAACACCGGGGAGCTGTTTTTT
cdr3_aa: CASSIGRSKNTGELFF

j_call: TRBJ2-1
v_call: TRBV6-5
d_call: TRBD2
clone_size: .
cdr3_nt: TGTGCCAGCAGTCGACTAGCGGGAGGGGATGAGCAGTTCTTC
cdr3_aa: CASSRLAGGDEQFF

j_call: TRBJ2-7
v_call: TRBV4-3
d_call: .
clone_size: .
cdr3_nt: TGCGCCAGCAGCCTTGCAGGGCAGTACGAGCAGTACTTC
cdr3_aa: CASSLAGQYEQYF

j_call: TRBJ1-1
v_call: TRBV28
d_call: .
clone_size: .
cdr3_nt: TGTGCCAGCAGTTCCCTAGAGGTCATTTATGCTTTCTTT
cdr3_aa: CASSSLEVIYAFF

j_call: TRBJ2-6
v_call: TRBV7-2
d_call: .
clone_size: .
cdr3_nt: TGTGCCAGCAGCTTACTCGCGACGGTCTCTGGGGCCAACGTCCTGACTTTC
cdr3_aa: CASSLLATVSGANVLTF

j_call: TRBJ2-7
v_call: TRBV19
d_call: .
clone_size: .
cdr3_nt: TGTGCCAGTAGTGGGCAGGAGACCTACGAGCAGTACTTC
cdr3_aa: CASSGQETYEQYF

j_call: TRBJ2-7
v_call: TRBV5-4
d_call: TRBD2
clone_size: .
cdr3_nt: TGTGCCAGCAGCTCAGGGAGGGGTTTCGAGCAGTACTTC
cdr3_aa: CASSSGRGFEQYF

j_call: TRBJ2-1
v_call: TRBV10-3
d_call: TRBD2
clone_size: .
cdr3_nt: TGTGCCATCAGTGCGGGGGGGGATGAGCAGTTCTTC
cdr3_aa: CAISAGGDEQFF

j_call: TRBJ2-7
v_call: TRBV4-3
d_call: .
clone_size: few
cdr3_nt: TGCGCCAGCAGCCAAGATTACGGAGGGCGCGAGCAGTACTTC
cdr3_aa: CASSQDYGGREQYF

j_call: TRBJ1-2
v_call: TRBV5-1
d_call: .
clone_size: .
cdr3_nt: TGCGCCAGCAGCTTCGGACAGACGGAAGGCTACACCTTC
cdr3_aa: CASSFGQTEGYTF